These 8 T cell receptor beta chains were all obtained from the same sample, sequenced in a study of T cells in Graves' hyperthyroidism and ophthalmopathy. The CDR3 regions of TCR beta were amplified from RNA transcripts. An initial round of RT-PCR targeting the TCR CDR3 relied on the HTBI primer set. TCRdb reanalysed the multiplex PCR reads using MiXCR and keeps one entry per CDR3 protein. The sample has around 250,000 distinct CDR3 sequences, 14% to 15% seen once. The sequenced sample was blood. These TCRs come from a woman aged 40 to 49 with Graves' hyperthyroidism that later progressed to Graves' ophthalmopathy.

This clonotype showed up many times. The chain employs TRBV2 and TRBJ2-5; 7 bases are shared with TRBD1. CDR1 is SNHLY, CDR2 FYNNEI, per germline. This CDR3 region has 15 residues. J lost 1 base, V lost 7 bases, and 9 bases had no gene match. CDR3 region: CASKRQGTSQETQYF. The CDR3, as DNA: TGTGCCAGCAAACGACAGGGTACTAGCCAAGAGACCCAGTACTTC. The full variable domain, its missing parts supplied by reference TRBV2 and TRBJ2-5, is EPEVTQTPSHQVTQMGQEVILRCVPISNHLYFYWYRQILGQKVEFLVSFYNNEISEKSEIFDDQFSVERPDGSNFTLKIRSTKLEDSAMYFCASKRQGTSQETQYFGPGTRLLVL.

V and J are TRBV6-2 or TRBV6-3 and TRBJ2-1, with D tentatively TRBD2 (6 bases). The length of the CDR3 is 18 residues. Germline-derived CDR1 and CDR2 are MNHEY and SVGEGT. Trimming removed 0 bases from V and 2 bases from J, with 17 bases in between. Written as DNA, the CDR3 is TGTGCCAGCAGTTACTCCAGTGTAACGGGAGTAACCTACAATGAGCAGTTCTTC. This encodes CASSYSSVTGVTYNEQFF.

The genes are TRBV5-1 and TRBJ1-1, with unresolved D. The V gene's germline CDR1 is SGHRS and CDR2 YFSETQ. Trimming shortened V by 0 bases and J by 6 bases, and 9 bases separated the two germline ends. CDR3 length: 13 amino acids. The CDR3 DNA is TGCGCCAGCAGCTTGGAAGGACCGTCTGAAGCTTTCTTT. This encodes CASSLEGPSEAFF.

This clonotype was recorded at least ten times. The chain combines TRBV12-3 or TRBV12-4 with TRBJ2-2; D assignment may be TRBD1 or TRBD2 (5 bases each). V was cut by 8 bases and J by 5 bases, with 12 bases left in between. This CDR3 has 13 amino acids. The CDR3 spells CASEERGTGELFF. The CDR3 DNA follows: TGTGCCAGCGAGGAGAGGGGAACCGGGGAGCTGTTTTTT.

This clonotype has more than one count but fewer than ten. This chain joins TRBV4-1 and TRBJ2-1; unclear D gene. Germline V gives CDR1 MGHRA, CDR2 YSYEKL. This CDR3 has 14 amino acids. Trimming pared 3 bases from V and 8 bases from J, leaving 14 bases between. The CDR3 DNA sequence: TGCGCCAGCAGCCATTATCAGAAGAAGGATGAGCAGTTCTTC. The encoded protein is CASSHYQKKDEQFF.

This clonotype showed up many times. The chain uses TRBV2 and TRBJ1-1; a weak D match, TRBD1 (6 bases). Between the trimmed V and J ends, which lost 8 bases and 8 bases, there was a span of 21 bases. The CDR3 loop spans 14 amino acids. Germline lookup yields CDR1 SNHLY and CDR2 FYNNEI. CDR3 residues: CASEKNRGQGEAFF. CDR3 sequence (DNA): TGTGCCAGCGAGAAGAACCGGGGACAAGGAGAAGCTTTCTTT.

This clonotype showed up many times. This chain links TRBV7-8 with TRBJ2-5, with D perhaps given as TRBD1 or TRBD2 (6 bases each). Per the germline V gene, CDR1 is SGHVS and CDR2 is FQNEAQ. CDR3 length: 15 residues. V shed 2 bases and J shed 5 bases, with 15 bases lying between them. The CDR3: CASSLFEQGLETQYF. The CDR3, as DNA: TGTGCCAGCAGCTTATTCGAACAGGGACTCGAGACCCAGTACTTC.

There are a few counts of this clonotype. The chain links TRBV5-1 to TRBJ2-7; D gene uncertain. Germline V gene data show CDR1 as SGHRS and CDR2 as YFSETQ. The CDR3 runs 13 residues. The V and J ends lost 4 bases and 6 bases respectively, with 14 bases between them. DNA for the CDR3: TGCGCCAGCAGCGAAAGCCAAAACTTCGAGCAGTACTTC. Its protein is CASSESQNFEQYF.